A single sample is the source of the 6 T cell receptor beta chains below, sequenced in a study of cytomegalovirus exposure and HLA in healthy donors. This PCR relied on a set of 60 Vbeta primers and 13 Jbeta primers. Produced via immunoSEQ multiplex PCR; TCRdb's table is partial and in-frame only. The sample consists of 100,000 to 150,000 clones, approximately 80% of them appearing once. The sample was PBMCs. These receptors originate from a man in his fifties in good health and CMV-seronegative.

This chain links TRBV5-1 with TRBJ2-5; D gene unclear. The germline CDR1 and CDR2 sequences are SGHRS and YFSETQ. Trimming cost V 4 bases and J 4 bases, with 11 bases left between them. This CDR3 contains 13 residues. CDR3 region: CASSLDYSETQYF. The CDR3 DNA is TGCGCCAGCAGCCTGGATTACTCAGAGACCCAGTACTTC.

This clone has more than one count but fewer than ten. The chain uses TRBV2 and TRBJ2-5; 7 bases are shared with TRBD2. Per the germline V gene, CDR1 is SNHLY and CDR2 is FYNNEI. The CDR3 runs to 14 residues. J lost 3 bases, V lost 2 bases, and 3 bases had no gene match. CDR3 sequence reads: CASSERGTKETQYF. The CDR3 DNA follows: TGTGCCAGCAGTGAAAGAGGGACTAAAGAGACCCAGTACTTC.

The genes are TRBV5-6 and TRBJ1-4, with 11 nucleotides matching TRBD1. This CDR3 comprises 16 residues. Germline lookup yields CDR1 SGHDT and CDR2 YYEEEE. J gave up 0 bases and V 4 bases, and 2 bases lay outside the gene matches. The CDR3, as DNA: TGTGCCAGCAGCGTGGGACAGGGGGCAACTAATGAAAAACTGTTTTTT. The encoded protein is CASSVGQGATNEKLFF.

Worth noting for this clone: Different DNA sequences within this sample yield the same CDR3. This rearrangement joins TRBV7-2 to TRBJ1-1; 11 nucleotides align to TRBD1. The CDR3 extends over 15 amino acids. Germline trimming cut 3 bases from V and 5 bases from J; bases unmatched to any gene: 5. Germline lookup yields CDR1 SGHTA and CDR2 FQGNSA. CDR3 DNA sequence: TGTGCCAGCAGCTTCCGGACAGGGGGCGGAACTGAAGCTTTCTTT. Translated, it gives CASSFRTGGGTEAFF.

Only one count was recorded for this clone. The chain recombines TRBV7-9 with TRBJ1-1; possible D gene TRBD1, 6 bases. Per germline, CDR1 SEHNR and CDR2 FQNEAQ (reference sequence). The CDR3 is made up of 16 amino acids. V dropped 3 bases and J dropped 0 bases, with 14 bases sitting between them. CDR3 protein: CASSFPADRLNTEAFF. DNA for the CDR3: TGTGCCAGCAGCTTCCCCGCGGACAGACTGAACACTGAAGCTTTCTTT. The variable domain in full, with the rest retrieved from reference TRBV7-9 and TRBJ1-1, is DTGVSQNPRHKITKRGQNVTFRCDPISEHNRLYWYRQTLGQGPEFLTYFQNEAQLEKSRLLSDRFSAERPKGSFSTLEIQRTEQGDSAMYLCASSFPADRLNTEAFFGQGTRLTVV.

The sample holds a few counts of this clone. V gene TRBV2 combines with J gene TRBJ2-1; D is unclear. This CDR3 comprises 13 residues. Germline V gene data show CDR1 as SNHLY and CDR2 as FYNNEI. The ends were cut back, 4 bases at V and 4 bases at J, with 8 bases in the middle. As DNA, the CDR3 is TGTGCCAGCAGTGCCCTGAGGTACAATGAGCAGTTCTTC. It encodes CASSALRYNEQFF.